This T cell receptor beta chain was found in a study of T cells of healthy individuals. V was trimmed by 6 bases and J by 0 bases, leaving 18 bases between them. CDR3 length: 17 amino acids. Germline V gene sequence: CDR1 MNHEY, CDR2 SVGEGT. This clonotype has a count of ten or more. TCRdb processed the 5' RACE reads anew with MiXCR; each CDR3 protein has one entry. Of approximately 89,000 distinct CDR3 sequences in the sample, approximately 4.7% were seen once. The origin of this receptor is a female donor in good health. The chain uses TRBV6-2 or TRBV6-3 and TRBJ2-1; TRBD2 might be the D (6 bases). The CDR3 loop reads CASSHEIFGSSYNEQFF. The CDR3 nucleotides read TGTGCCAGCAGCCACGAAATTTTCGGGAGCTCCTACAATGAGCAGTTCTTC.